Each of the 27 T cell receptor beta chains below was sequenced from the same sample in a study of shared T cell receptors in the human thymus. Profiling relied on immunoSEQ multiplex PCR, and the TCRdb table lists in-frame clones only, not all of them. Among about 660,000 clones listed, more than 75% were seen once. These data also formed part of another study, on human thymus T cells.

Sequencing input: thymocytes. These receptors were obtained from a boy under two years old with a congenital heart defect.

The V call is TRBV7-6, the J call TRBJ2-2; 9 bases align to TRBD1. The CDR3 covers 17 residues. The trim removed 5 bases at V and 6 bases at J, leaving 13 bases unmatched. The germline V gene encodes CDR1 SGHVS and CDR2 FNYEAQ. CDR3 residues: CASSTTPGQGRPGELFF. The CDR3 DNA follows: TGTGCCAGCAGCACGACCCCGGGACAGGGTAGACCCGGGGAGCTGTTTTTT.

The J gene is TRBJ1-5, the V gene TRBV7-8, with 8 bases fitting TRBD1. J lost 5 bases, V lost 3 bases, and 15 bases had no gene match. CDR1 is SGHVS and CDR2 is FQNEAQ in the germline V gene. The length of the CDR3 is 18 residues. CDR3 sequence reads: CASSFYPHGQGGHQPQHF. CDR3 coding DNA: TGTGCCAGCAGCTTTTATCCCCACGGACAGGGCGGACATCAGCCCCAGCATTTT.

This chain links TRBV28 with TRBJ2-3; 13 bases agree with TRBD2. J was trimmed by 2 bases and V by 6 bases; bases with no gene match: 14. The CDR3 is 19 amino acids. Germline V gene data show CDR1 as MDHEN and CDR2 as SYDVKM. CDR3 nucleotide sequence: TGTGCCAGCAGCTCCGACGGAGGACTAGCGGGAGATATCACAGATACGCAGTATTTT. Amino acid sequence: CASSSDGGLAGDITDTQYF.

The genes are TRBV11-3 and TRBJ2-7, with 14 nucleotides matching TRBD2. The germline gives CDR1 SGHNT, CDR2 YENEEA. V was pared by 5 bases and J by 3 bases, with 6 bases of the junction left unmatched. This CDR3 contains 16 residues. In DNA, the CDR3 is TGTGCCAGCAGCCCGGGACTAGCGGGAGAGTTCTACGAGCAGTACTTC. This translates into CASSPGLAGEFYEQYF.

This sequence joins TRBV28 and TRBJ2-7; the D gene is possibly TRBD2 (6 bases). With 3 bases removed from V and 5 bases from J, the gap between germline ends came to 11 bases. This CDR3 has 13 amino acids. Germline assignment: CDR1 MDHEN and CDR2 SYDVKM. CDR3 in DNA: TGTGCCAGCAGTTTCTTCTCGGGGGACGAGCAGTACTTC. Translated, it gives CASSFFSGDEQYF.

This chain uses TRBV5-1 with TRBJ1-2; D not certain. Germline assignment: CDR1 SGHRS and CDR2 YFSETQ. This CDR3 is 11 amino acids long. V lost 4 bases and J lost 8, with 9 bases in between. This chain's CDR3 is CASSPDRGYTF. CDR3 DNA sequence: TGCGCCAGCAGCCCCGATAGAGGCTACACCTTC.

The J gene is TRBJ2-7, the V gene TRBV10-3, with 7 bases identical to TRBD2. This CDR3 contains 18 residues. The germline gives CDR1 ENHRY, CDR2 SYGVKD. V trimming: 0 bases; J trimming: 0 bases; junction bases outside the gene matches: 11. CDR3 DNA: TGTGCCATCAGTGAGTCGTTTGAGAGGGAGGGCTCCTCCTACGAGCAGTACTTC. Amino acid sequence: CAISESFEREGSSYEQYF.

The CDR3 DNA reads as TGCGCCAGCAGCCAAGTCTCCAGCGGGAGGGTATACGAGCAGTACTTC. It yields the protein CASSQVSSGRVYEQYF. V usage is TRBV4-3 and J usage is TRBJ2-7; 10 positions agree with TRBD2. CDR1 LGHNA and CDR2 YSLEER come from the germline V gene. V was pared by 1 base and J by 4 bases, with 7 bases of the junction left unmatched. The length of the CDR3 is 16 residues.

The CDR3 DNA is TGTGCCAGCAGCCAGACTAGCGGCCCCTACGAGCAGTACTTC. As protein: CASSQTSGPYEQYF. The V and J genes are TRBV14 and TRBJ2-7; 9 nucleotides align to TRBD2. V shed 3 bases, J shed 2 bases, and the junction held 2 bases outside the gene matches. Germline assignment: CDR1 SGHDN and CDR2 FVKESK. The CDR3 sequence is 14 residues long. The full variable domain, its missing parts supplied by reference TRBV14 and TRBJ2-7, is EAGVTQFPSHSVIEKGQTVTLRCDPISGHDNLYWYRRVMGKEIKFLLHFVKESKQDESGMPNNRFLAERTGGTYSTLKVQPAELEDSGVYFCASSQTSGPYEQYFGPGTRLTVT.

The rearrangement links TRBV12-5 to TRBJ2-5, with 7 bases that match TRBD2. The CDR3 contains 15 residues. CDR1 is LGHNT and CDR2 is FRNRAP in the germline V gene. V was clipped by 3 bases and J by 1 base; unmatched bases: 5. The CDR3 DNA reads as TGTGCTAGTGGTTTAGGGTCGGGAGGCCAAGAGACCCAGTACTTC. Translated: CASGLGSGGQETQYF.

This clone was detected only a few times. The chain has TRBV18 and TRBJ1-3; D remains ambiguous. Per germline, CDR1 KGHSH and CDR2 LQKENI. The CDR3 consists of 13 residues. V lost 3 bases and J lost 0, with 3 bases in between. The chain's CDR3 is CASSPHSGNTIYF. In DNA, the CDR3 is TGTGCCAGCTCACCTCACTCTGGAAACACCATATATTTT.

The chain couples TRBV28 to TRBJ2-3; 10 nucleotides match TRBD2. The CDR3 loop spans 15 amino acids. Germline values: CDR1 MDHEN, CDR2 SYDVKM. After removal of 6 bases from V and 4 bases from J, the junction contained 7 bases not matched to a gene. The CDR3 DNA follows: TGTGCCAGCAGAGAAGCGGGAGGGAGGGCAGATACGCAGTATTTT. Translation: CASREAGGRADTQYF.

This chain uses TRBV7-2 with TRBJ2-3; 7 bases are a match to TRBD1. This CDR3 has 17 residues. The germline V gene has CDR1 SGHTA and CDR2 FQGNSA. V shed 0 bases and J 4 bases; nucleotides not matched to a gene: 10. The CDR3 reads CASSLATGWTGSDTQYF. CDR3 coding DNA: TGTGCCAGCAGCTTAGCGACAGGGTGGACGGGCTCAGATACGCAGTATTTT.

V is TRBV6-1 and J is TRBJ1-6; D possibly corresponds to TRBD1 (5 bases). CDR1 and CDR2 (germline): MNHNS, SASEGT. Trimming took off 2 bases at V and 10 bases at J, with 15 bases between the two ends. CDR3 length: 15 amino acids. The CDR3 nucleotides are TGTGCCAGCAGTGAATCGGTTTGGGGCGGCTCACCCCTCCACTTT. Residues: CASSESVWGGSPLHF.

The chain employs TRBV15 and TRBJ2-1; the D is unclear. V was pared by 1 base and J by 9 bases, with 22 bases between. The CDR3 consists of 17 residues. Germline-derived CDR1 and CDR2 are LNHNV and YYDKDF (reference sequence). Here the CDR3 reads CATSRVVGITANSEQFF. The DNA of the CDR3 is TGTGCCACCAGCAGAGTTGTTGGTATTACAGCCAACAGTGAGCAGTTCTTC.

The J gene is TRBJ2-3, the V gene TRBV10-3; 10 bases are shared with TRBD2. CDR1 is ENHRY, CDR2 SYGVKD, per germline. The V gene end was trimmed by 10 bases and the J gene end by 0 bases; junction bases not matched to a gene: 4. The CDR3 runs 14 residues. The CDR3 protein is CATQREGSTDTQYF. The DNA of the CDR3 is TGTGCCACCCAGCGGGAGGGAAGCACAGATACGCAGTATTTT.

The V call is TRBV4-3, the J call TRBJ2-1; D may be TRBD2 (6 bases). V lost 3 bases and J lost 0, with 15 bases in between. This CDR3 has 17 amino acids. Germline V gives CDR1 LGHNA, CDR2 YSLEER. CDR3: CASSQVAGPSSYNEQFF. The CDR3 nucleotides read TGCGCCAGCAGCCAGGTGGCGGGACCGAGCTCCTACAATGAGCAGTTCTTC.

V is TRBV6-5 and J is TRBJ2-7, with TRBD1 matching over 10 bases. The CDR3 has 14 amino acids. CDR1 is MNHEY, CDR2 SVGAGI, per germline. V lost 4 bases, J lost 3 bases, and 3 bases stayed unmatched. CDR3 in DNA: TGTGCCAGCAGTTCCTGGGACAGGGGCTACGAGCAGTACTTC. Translated, it gives CASSSWDRGYEQYF.

The chain links TRBV10-1 to TRBJ2-3; tentative D call: TRBD2 (6 bases). Trimming pared 3 bases from V and 7 bases from J, leaving 8 bases between. This CDR3 has 12 residues. Per the germline V gene, CDR1 is WNHNN and CDR2 is SYGVQD (reference sequence). The CDR3 protein is CASSELAHTQYF. Written as DNA, the CDR3 is TGCGCCAGCAGTGAACTAGCACATACGCAGTATTTT.

The chain combines TRBV7-9 with TRBJ1-3; D is unresolved. V was trimmed by 6 bases and J by 2 bases, leaving 11 bases between them. Germline V gene data show CDR1 as SEHNR and CDR2 as FQNEAQ (reference sequence). The CDR3 is 14 amino acids. CDR3: CASSNQETGNTIYF. CDR3 nucleotide sequence: TGTGCCAGCAGTAATCAGGAAACTGGAAACACCATATATTTT.

The J gene is TRBJ2-1, the V gene TRBV25-1, with 8 nucleotides matching TRBD1. The junction had 5 bases not matched to a gene; V was cut back by 1 base and J by 0 bases. Germline V gene data show CDR1 as MGHDK and CDR2 as SYGVNS. The CDR3 consists of 17 residues. CDR3 sequence (DNA): TGTGCCAGCAGTGAATTTCAGGGGGCAACCTCCTACAATGAGCAGTTCTTC. Residues: CASSEFQGATSYNEQFF.

This sequence joins TRBV27 and TRBJ2-5, with no clear D. Germline V lookup: CDR1 MNHEY, CDR2 SMNVEV (reference sequence). V lost 6 bases to trimming and J lost 2 bases, with 13 bases between them. The length of the CDR3 is 14 residues. The CDR3 sequence: CASRDRKEQETQYF. The CDR3, as DNA: TGTGCCAGCAGGGATCGGAAGGAGCAAGAGACCCAGTACTTC.

J is TRBJ2-3 and V is TRBV9; weak D call: TRBD1 (6 bases). This CDR3 has 15 amino acids. The V gene lost 5 bases and the J gene lost 3 bases, with 16 bases spanning the gap. The germline gives CDR1 SGDLS, CDR2 YYNGEE. The chain's CDR3 is CASSAGDILTDTQYF. CDR3 DNA sequence: TGTGCCAGCAGTGCCGGGGACATCTTGACAGATACGCAGTATTTT.

This chain uses TRBV7-9 with TRBJ2-3; 15 bases align to TRBD2. The CDR3 spans 16 residues. Germline-derived CDR1 and CDR2 are SEHNR and FQNEAQ (reference sequence). V lost 6 bases, J lost 4 bases, and 5 bases stayed unmatched. The CDR3 DNA follows: TGTGCCAGCAGACAGGGACTAGCGGGAGGTGCAGATACGCAGTATTTT. Protein: CASRQGLAGGADTQYF.

The chain has TRBV18 and TRBJ2-7; D may be TRBD1 (7 bases). Germline CDR1 KGHSH, CDR2 LQKENI. The CDR3 is made up of 15 amino acids. Trimming took off 3 bases at V and 4 bases at J, with 16 bases between the two ends. The CDR3 here is CASSPPPTGTYEQYF. The CDR3 DNA reads TGTGCCAGCTCACCCCCACCGACAGGGACTTACGAGCAGTACTTC.

The chain combines TRBV7-9 with TRBJ2-5, with D possibly TRBD2 on 6 matching bases. The germline V gene has CDR1 SEHNR and CDR2 FQNEAQ (reference sequence). This CDR3 is 15 amino acids long. V lost 5 bases to trimming and J lost 0 bases, with 13 bases between them. CDR3: CASSHSTSNQETQYF. The DNA for the CDR3 is TGTGCCAGCAGCCATAGCACTAGCAACCAAGAGACCCAGTACTTC.

This chain connects TRBV30 to TRBJ1-2, with TRBD1 as a possible D gene (6 bases). V gave up 0 bases and J gave up 3 bases, with 20 bases separating them. The length of the CDR3 is 17 residues. Looked up from germline, CDR1 is GTSNPN and CDR2 is SVGIG (reference sequence). DNA of the CDR3: TGTGCCTGGAGTGTAGTAGGAGAGGACAGTACTTACTATGGCTACACCTTC. The encoded protein is CAWSVVGEDSTYYGYTF.